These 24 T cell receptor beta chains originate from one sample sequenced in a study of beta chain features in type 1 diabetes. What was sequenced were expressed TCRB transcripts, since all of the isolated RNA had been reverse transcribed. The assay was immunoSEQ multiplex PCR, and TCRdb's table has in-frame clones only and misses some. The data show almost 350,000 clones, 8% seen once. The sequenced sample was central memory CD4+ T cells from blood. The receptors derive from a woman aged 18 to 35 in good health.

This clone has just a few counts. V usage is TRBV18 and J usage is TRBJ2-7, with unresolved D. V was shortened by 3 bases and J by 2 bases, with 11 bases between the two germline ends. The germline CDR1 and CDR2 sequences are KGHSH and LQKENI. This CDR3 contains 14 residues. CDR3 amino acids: CASSPSNYPYEQYF. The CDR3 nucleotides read TGTGCCAGCTCACCGTCCAACTACCCCTACGAGCAGTACTTC. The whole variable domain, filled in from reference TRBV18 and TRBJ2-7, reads NAGVMQNPRHLVRRRGQEARLRCSPMKGHSHVYWYRQLPEEGLKFMVYLQKENIIDESGMPKERFSAEFPKEGPSILRIQQVVRGDSAAYFCASSPSNYPYEQYFGPGTRLTVT.

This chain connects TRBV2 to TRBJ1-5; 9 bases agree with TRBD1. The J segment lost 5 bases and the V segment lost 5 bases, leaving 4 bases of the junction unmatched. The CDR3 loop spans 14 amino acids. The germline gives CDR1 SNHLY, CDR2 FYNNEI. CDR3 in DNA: TGTGCCAGCAGTCGGACAGGGGTTGATCAGCCCCAGCATTTT. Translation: CASSRTGVDQPQHF.

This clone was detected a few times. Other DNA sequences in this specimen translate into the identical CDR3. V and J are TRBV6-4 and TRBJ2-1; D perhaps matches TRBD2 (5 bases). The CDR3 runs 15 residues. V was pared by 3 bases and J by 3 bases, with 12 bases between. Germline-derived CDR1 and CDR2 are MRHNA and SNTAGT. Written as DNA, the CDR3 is TGTGCCAGCAGTGAGGACCTAGCAGGCTACAATGAGCAGTTCTTC. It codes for CASSEDLAGYNEQFF.

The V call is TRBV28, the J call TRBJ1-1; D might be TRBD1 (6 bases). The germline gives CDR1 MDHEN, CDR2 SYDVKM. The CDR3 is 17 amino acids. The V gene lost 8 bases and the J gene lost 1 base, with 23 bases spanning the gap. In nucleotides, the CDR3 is TGTGCCAGCGGGGACCCCGACAGGCTACACGGGAACACTGAAGCTTTCTTT. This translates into CASGDPDRLHGNTEAFF.

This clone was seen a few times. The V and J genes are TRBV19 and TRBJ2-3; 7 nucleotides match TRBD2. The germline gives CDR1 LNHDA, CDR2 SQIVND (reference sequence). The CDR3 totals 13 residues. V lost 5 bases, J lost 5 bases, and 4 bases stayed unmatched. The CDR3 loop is CASSLREVDTQYF. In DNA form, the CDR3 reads TGTGCCAGTAGTCTCCGGGAGGTAGATACGCAGTATTTT.

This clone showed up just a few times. The CDR3: CASSFRVGEQFF. CDR3 in DNA: TGTGCCAGCAGCTTTAGGGTTGGTGAGCAGTTCTTC. The chain uses TRBV5-4 and TRBJ2-1, with D unresolved. CDR1 is SGHNT, CDR2 YYREEE, per germline (reference sequence). There are 12 residues in the CDR3. The ends were cut back, 2 bases at V and 9 bases at J, with 9 bases in the middle.

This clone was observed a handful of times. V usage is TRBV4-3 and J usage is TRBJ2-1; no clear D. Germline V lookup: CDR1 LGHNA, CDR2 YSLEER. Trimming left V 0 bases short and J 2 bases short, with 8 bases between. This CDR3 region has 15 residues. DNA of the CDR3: TGCGCCAGCAGCCAAGAGGGAACGGCCTACAATGAGCAGTTCTTC. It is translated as CASSQEGTAYNEQFF.

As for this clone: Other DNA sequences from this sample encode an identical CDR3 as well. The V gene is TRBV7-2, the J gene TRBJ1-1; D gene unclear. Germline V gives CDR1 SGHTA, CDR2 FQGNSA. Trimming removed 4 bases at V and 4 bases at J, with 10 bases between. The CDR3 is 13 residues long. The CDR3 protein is CASSSQEGTEAFF. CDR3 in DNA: TGTGCCAGCAGCTCCCAGGAGGGCACTGAAGCTTTCTTT.

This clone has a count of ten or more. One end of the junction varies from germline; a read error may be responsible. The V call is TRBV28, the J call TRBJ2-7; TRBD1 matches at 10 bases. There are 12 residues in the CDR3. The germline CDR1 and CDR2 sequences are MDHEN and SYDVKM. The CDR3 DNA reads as TGTGCCAGTGTGACAGGGGGCTACGCCCAGGGCTTC. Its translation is CASVTGGYAQGF. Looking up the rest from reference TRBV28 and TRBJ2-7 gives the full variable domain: DVKVTQSSRYLVKRTGEKVFLECVQDMDHENMFWYRQDPGLGLRLIYFSYDVKMKEKGDIPEGYSVSREKKERFSLILESASTNQTSMYLCASVTGGYAQGFGPGTRLTVT.

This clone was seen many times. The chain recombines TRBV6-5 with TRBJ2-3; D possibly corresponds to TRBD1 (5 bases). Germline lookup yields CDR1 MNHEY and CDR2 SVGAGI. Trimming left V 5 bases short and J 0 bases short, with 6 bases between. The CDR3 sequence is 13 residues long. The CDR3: CASSGASTDTQYF. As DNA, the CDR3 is TGTGCCAGCAGTGGGGCTAGCACAGATACGCAGTATTTT.

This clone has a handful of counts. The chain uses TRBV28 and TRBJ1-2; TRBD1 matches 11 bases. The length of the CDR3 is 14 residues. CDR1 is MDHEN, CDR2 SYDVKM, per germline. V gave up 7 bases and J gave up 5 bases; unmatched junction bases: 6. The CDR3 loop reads CASTQGQGGYGYTF. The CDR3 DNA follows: TGTGCCAGCACACAGGGACAGGGGGGATATGGCTACACCTTC.

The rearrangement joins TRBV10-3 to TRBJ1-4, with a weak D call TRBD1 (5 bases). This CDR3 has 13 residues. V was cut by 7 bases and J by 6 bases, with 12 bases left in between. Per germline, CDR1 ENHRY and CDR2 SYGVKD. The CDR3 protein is CAITAGPDEKLFF. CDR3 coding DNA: TGTGCCATCACAGCGGGGCCAGATGAAAAACTGTTTTTT.

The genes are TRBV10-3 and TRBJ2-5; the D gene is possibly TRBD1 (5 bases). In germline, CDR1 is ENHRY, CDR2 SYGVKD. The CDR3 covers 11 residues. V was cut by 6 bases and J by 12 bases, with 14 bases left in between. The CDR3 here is CAIRTDSGEYF. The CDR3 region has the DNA TGTGCCATCAGAACCGACAGTGGCGAGTACTTC.

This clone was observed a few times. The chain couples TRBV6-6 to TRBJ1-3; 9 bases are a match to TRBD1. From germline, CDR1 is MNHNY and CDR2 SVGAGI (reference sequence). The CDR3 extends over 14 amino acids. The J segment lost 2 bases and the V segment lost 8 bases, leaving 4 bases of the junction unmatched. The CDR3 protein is CASEGQGTGNTIYF. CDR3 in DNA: TGTGCCAGCGAGGGACAGGGTACTGGAAACACCATATATTTT.

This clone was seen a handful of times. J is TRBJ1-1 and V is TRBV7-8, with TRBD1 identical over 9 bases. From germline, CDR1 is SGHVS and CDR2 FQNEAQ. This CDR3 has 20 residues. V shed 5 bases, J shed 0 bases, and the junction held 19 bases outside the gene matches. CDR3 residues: CASSVLPGQGMDGVNTEAFF. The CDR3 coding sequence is TGTGCCAGCAGCGTATTACCGGGACAGGGAATGGATGGGGTGAACACTGAAGCTTTCTTT.

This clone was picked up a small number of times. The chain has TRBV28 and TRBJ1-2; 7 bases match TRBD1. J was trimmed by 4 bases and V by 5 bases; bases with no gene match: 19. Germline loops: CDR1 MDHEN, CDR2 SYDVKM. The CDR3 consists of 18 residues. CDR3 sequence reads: CASSRYRGRLVSGYGYTF. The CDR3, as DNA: TGTGCCAGCAGTCGTTACAGGGGACGTCTGGTGAGCGGCTATGGCTACACCTTC.

The CDR3 reads CASSFSGSYEQYF. The CDR3 nucleotides are TGTGCCAGCAGTTTTAGCGGATCCTACGAGCAGTACTTC. The chain links TRBV28 to TRBJ2-7, with D perhaps matching TRBD2 (6 bases). CDR3 length equals 13 residues. V was cut by 3 bases and J by 1 base, with 7 bases left in between. Germline V gene data show CDR1 as MDHEN and CDR2 as SYDVKM.

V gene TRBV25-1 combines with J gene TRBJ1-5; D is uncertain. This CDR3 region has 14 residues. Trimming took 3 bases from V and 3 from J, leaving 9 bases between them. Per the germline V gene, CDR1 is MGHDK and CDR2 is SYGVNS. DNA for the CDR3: TGTGCCAGCAGTGAGGGCCGAGTCAATCAGCCCCAGCATTTT. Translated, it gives CASSEGRVNQPQHF.

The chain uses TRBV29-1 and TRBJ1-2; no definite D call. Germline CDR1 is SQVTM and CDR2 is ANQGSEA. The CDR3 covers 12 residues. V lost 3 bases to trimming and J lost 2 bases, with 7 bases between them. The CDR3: CSVDDQNYGYTF. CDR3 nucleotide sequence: TGCAGCGTTGATGATCAGAACTATGGCTACACCTTC.

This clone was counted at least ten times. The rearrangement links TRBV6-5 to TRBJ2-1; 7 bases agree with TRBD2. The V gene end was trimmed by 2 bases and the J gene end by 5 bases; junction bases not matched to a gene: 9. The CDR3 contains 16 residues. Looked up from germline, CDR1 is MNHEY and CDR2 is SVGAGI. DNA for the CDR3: TGTGCCAGCAGTTACAAGCTAGCGGCACTAAACAATGAGCAGTTCTTC. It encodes CASSYKLAALNNEQFF.

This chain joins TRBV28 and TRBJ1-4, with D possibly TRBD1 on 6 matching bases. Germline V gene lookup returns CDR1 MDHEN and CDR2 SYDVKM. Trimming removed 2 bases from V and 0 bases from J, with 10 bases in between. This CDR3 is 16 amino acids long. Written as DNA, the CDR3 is TGTGCCAGCAGTTTAGGATCAGGGGCAACTAATGAAAAACTGTTTTTT. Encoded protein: CASSLGSGATNEKLFF. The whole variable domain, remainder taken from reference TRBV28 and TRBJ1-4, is DVKVTQSSRYLVKRTGEKVFLECVQDMDHENMFWYRQDPGLGLRLIYFSYDVKMKEKGDIPEGYSVSREKKERFSLILESASTNQTSMYLCASSLGSGATNEKLFFGSGTQLSVL.

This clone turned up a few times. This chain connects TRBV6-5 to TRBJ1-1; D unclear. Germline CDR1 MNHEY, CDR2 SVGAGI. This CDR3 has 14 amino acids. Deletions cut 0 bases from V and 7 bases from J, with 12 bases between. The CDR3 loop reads CASSYSPPELEAFF. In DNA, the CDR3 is TGTGCCAGCAGTTACTCACCTCCCGAGCTTGAAGCTTTCTTT.

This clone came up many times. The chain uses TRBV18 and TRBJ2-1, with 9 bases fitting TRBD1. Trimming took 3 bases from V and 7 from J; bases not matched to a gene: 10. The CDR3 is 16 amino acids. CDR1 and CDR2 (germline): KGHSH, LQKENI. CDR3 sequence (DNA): TGTGCCAGCTCACCCTACTCCGGGACAGGGTCGAATGAGCAGTTCTTC. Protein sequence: CASSPYSGTGSNEQFF. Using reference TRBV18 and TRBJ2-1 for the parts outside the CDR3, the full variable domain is NAGVMQNPRHLVRRRGQEARLRCSPMKGHSHVYWYRQLPEEGLKFMVYLQKENIIDESGMPKERFSAEFPKEGPSILRIQQVVRGDSAAYFCASSPYSGTGSNEQFFGPGTRLTVL.

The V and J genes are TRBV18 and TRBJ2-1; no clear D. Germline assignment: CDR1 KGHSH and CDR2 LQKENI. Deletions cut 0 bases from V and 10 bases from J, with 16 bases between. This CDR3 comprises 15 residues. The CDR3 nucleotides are TGTGCCAGCTCACCACCTAAGGGAATAAATGCGGAGCAGTTCTTC. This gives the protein CASSPPKGINAEQFF.